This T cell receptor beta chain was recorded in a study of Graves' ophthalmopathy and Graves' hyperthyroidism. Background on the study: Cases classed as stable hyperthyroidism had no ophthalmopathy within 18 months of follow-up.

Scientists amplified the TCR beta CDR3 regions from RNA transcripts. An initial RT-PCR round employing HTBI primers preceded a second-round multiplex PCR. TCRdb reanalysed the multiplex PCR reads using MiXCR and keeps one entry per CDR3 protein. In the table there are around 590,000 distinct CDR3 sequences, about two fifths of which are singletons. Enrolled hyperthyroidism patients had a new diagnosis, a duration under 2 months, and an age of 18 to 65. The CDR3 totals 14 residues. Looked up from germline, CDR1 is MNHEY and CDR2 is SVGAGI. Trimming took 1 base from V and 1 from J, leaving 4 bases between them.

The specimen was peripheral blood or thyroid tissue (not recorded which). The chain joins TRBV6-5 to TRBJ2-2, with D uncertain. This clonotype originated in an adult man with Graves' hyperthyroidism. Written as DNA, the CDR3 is TGTGCCAGCAGTTACTTTGAGAACACCGGGGAGCTGTTTTTT. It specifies CASSYFENTGELFF.